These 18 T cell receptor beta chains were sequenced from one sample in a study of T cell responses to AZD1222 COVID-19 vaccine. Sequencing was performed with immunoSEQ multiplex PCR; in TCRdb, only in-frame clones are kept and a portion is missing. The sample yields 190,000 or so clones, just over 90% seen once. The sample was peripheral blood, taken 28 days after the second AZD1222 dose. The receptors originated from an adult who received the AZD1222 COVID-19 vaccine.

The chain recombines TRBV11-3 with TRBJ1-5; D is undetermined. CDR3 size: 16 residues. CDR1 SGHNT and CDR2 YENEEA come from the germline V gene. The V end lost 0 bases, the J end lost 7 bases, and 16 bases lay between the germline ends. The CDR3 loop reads CASSLDRGVRGQPQHF. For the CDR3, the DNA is TGTGCCAGCAGCTTAGATCGAGGCGTACGAGGGCAGCCCCAGCATTTT.

CDR3 in DNA: TGTGCCAGCTCACCACCGGAGTCTAGGAGCAATCAGCCCCAGCATTTT. Translated, it gives CASSPPESRSNQPQHF. The chain recombines TRBV18 with TRBJ1-5; D ambiguous. Trimming shortened V by 0 bases and J by 1 base, and 10 bases separated the two germline ends. CDR3 length: 16 amino acids. Germline loops: CDR1 KGHSH, CDR2 LQKENI. Together with reference TRBV18 and TRBJ1-5, the CDR3 gives the full variable domain: NAGVMQNPRHLVRRRGQEARLRCSPMKGHSHVYWYRQLPEEGLKFMVYLQKENIIDESGMPKERFSAEFPKEGPSILRIQQVVRGDSAAYFCASSPPESRSNQPQHFGDGTRLSIL.

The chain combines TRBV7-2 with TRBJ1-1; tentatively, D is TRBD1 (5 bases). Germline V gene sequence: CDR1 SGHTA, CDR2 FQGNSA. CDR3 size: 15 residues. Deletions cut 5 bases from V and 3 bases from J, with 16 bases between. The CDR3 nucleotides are TGTGCCAGCAGCCTAAACCGCCCAGGGTACACTGAAGCTTTCTTT. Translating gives CASSLNRPGYTEAFF.

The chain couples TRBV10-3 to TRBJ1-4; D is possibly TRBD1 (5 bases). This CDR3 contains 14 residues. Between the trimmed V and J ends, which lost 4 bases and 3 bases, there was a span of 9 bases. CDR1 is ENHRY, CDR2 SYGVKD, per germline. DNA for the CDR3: TGTGCCATCAGTGGGGCAGGGTCTAATGAAAAACTGTTTTTT. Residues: CAISGAGSNEKLFF.

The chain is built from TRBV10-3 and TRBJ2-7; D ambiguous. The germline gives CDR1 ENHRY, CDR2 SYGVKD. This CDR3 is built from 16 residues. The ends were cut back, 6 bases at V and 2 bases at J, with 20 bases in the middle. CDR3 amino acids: CAIRPSLASGAYEQYF. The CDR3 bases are TGTGCCATCAGACCTTCCTTGGCGTCGGGCGCCTACGAGCAGTACTTC.

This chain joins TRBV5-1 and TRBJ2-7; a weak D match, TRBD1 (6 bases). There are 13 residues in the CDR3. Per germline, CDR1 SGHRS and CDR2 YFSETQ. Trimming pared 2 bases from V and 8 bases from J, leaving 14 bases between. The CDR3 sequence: CASSFDTGIKQYF. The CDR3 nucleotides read TGCGCCAGCAGCTTCGATACAGGGATTAAGCAGTACTTC.

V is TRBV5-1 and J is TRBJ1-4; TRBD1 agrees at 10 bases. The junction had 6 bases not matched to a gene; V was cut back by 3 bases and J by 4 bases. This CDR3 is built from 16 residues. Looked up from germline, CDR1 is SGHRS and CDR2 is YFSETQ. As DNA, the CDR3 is TGCGCCAGCAGCTCGACCGGACAGGGGGATAATGAAAAACTGTTTTTT. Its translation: CASSSTGQGDNEKLFF.

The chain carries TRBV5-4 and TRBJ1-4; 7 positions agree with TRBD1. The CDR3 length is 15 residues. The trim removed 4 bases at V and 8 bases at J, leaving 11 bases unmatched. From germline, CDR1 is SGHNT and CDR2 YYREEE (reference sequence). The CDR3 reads CASSLTGPEGEKLFF. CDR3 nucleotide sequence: TGTGCCAGCAGCCTGACAGGGCCGGAGGGGGAAAAACTGTTTTTT.

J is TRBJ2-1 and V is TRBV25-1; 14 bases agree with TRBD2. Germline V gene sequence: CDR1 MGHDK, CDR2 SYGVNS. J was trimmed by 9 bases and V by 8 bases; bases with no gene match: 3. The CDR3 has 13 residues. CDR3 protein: CASSGLAGGEQFF. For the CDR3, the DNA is TGTGCCAGCTCCGGACTAGCGGGGGGTGAGCAGTTCTTC.

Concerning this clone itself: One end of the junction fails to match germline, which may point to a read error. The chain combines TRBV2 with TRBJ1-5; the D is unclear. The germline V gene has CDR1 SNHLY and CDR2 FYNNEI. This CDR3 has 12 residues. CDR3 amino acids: CATSNGNQPQHF. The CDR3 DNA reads TGTGCCACCAGTAACGGCAATCAGCCCCAGCATTTT.

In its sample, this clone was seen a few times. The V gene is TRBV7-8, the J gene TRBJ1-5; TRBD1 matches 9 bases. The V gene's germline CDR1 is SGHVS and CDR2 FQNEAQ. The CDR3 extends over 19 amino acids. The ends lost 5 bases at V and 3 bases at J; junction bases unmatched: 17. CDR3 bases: TGTGCCAGCAGCCTACGGGGGACAGGGACCGTAGGGTACAATCAGCCCCAGCATTTT. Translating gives CASSLRGTGTVGYNQPQHF.

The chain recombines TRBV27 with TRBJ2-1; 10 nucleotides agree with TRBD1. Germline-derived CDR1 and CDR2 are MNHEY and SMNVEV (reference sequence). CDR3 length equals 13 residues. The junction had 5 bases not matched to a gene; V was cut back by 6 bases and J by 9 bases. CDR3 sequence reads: CASRRQGAFEQFF. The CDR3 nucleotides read TGTGCCAGCAGGCGACAGGGGGCATTTGAGCAGTTCTTC.

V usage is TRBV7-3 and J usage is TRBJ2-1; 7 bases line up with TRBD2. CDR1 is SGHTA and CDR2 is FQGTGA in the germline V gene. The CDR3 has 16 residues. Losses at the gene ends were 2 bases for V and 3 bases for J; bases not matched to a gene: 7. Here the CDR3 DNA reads TGTGCCAGCAGCTTATATATGGCGGGGGACTACAATGAGCAGTTCTTC. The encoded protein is CASSLYMAGDYNEQFF.

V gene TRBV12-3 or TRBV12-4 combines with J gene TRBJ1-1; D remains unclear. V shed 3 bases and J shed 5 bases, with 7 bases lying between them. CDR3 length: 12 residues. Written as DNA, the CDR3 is TGTGCCAGCAGTTTCTCGGCGACTGAAGCTTTCTTT. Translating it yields CASSFSATEAFF.

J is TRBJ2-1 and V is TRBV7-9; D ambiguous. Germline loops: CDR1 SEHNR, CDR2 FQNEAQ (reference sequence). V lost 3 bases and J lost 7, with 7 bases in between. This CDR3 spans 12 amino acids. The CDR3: CASSFGLNEQFF. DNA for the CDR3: TGTGCCAGCAGCTTCGGCCTAAATGAGCAGTTCTTC.

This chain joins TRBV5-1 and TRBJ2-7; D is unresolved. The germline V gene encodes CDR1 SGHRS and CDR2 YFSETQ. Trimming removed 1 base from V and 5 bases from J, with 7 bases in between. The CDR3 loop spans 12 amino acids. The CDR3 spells CASSLQGHEQYF. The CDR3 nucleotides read TGCGCCAGCAGCTTGCAAGGGCACGAGCAGTACTTC.

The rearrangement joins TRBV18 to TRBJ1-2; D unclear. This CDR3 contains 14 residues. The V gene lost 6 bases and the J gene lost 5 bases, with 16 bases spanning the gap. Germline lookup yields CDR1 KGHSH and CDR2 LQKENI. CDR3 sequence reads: CASSRDGSGYGYTF. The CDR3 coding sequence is TGTGCCAGCTCCCGGGATGGTTCTGGGTATGGCTACACCTTC.

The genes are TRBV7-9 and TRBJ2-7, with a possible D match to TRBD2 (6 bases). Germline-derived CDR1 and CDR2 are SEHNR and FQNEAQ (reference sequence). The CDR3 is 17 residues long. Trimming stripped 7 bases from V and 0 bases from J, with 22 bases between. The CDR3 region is CASTQLIRDSRSYEQYF. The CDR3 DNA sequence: TGTGCCAGCACCCAGCTTATCCGGGACTCTCGCTCCTACGAGCAGTACTTC.